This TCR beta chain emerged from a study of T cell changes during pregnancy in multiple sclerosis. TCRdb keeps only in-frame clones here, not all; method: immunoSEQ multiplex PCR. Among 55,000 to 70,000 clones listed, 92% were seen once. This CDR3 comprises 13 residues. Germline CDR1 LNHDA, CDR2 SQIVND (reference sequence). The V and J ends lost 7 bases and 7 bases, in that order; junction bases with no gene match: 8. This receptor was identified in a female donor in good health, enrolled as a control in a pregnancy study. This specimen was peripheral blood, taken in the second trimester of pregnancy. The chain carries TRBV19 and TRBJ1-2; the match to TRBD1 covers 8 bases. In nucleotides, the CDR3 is TGTGCCAGTACGGACAGGGAGTTGAGTGGCTACACCTTC. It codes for CASTDRELSGYTF.